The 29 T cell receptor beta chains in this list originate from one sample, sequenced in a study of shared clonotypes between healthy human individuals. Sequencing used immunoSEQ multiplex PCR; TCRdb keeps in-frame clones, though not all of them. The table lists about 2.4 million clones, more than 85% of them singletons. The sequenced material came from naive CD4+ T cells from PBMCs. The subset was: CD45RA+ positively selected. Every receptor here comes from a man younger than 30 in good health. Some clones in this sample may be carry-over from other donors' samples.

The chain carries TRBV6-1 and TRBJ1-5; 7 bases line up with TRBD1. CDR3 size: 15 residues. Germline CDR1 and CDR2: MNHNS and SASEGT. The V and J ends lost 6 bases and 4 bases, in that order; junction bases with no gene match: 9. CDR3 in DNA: TGTGCCAGCAGGGCCGGGACAGCTCAAAATCAGCCCCAGCATTTT. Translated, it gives CASRAGTAQNQPQHF.

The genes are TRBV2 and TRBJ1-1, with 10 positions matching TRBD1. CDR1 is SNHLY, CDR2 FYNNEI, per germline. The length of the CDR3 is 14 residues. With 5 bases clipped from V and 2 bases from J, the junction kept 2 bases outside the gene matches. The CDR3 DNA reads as TGTGCCAGCAGTCCGACAGGGGGCAACACTGAAGCTTTCTTT. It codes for CASSPTGGNTEAFF.

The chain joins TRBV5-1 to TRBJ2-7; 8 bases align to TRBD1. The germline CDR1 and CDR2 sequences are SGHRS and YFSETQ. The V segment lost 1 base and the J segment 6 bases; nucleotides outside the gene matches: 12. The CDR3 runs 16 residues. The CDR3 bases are TGCGCCAGCAGCTTGAACTTTGGACAGGGTTTTAGCGAGCAGTACTTC. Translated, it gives CASSLNFGQGFSEQYF.

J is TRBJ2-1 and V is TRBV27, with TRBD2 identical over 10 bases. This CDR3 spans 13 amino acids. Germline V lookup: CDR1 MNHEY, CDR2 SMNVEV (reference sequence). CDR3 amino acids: CSKGLANYNEQFF. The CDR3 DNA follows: TGTTCCAAGGGACTAGCGAACTACAATGAGCAGTTCTTC.

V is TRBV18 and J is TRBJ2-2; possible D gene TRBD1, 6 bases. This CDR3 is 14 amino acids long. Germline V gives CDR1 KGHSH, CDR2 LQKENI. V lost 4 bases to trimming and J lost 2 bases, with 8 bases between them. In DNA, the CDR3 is TGTGCCAGCTCACGAGGGGGTAACACCGGGGAGCTGTTTTTT. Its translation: CASSRGGNTGELFF. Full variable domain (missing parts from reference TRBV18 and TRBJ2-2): NAGVMQNPRHLVRRRGQEARLRCSPMKGHSHVYWYRQLPEEGLKFMVYLQKENIIDESGMPKERFSAEFPKEGPSILRIQQVVRGDSAAYFCASSRGGNTGELFFGEGSRLTVL.

The CDR3: CASSVNSDLTYTQYF. CDR3 sequence (DNA): TGTGCCAGCAGCGTAAACTCGGACCTCACTTATACGCAGTATTTT. The V gene is TRBV9, the J gene TRBJ2-3, with D hard to call. V lost 1 base and J 7 bases, leaving 16 bases between the germline ends. The CDR3 is 15 residues long. Germline values: CDR1 SGDLS, CDR2 YYNGEE.

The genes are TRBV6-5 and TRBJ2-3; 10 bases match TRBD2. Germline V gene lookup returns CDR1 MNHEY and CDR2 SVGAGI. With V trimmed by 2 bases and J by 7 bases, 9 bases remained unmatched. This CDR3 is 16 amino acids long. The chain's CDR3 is CASSYSRLAGVNTQYF. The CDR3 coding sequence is TGTGCCAGCAGTTACAGTCGCCTAGCGGGAGTAAATACGCAGTATTTT.

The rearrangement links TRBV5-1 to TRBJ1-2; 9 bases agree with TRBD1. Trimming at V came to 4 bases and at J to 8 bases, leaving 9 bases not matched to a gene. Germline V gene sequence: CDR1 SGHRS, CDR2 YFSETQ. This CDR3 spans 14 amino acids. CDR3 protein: CASSPATGGEGYTF. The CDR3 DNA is TGCGCCAGCAGCCCAGCTACAGGGGGCGAGGGCTACACCTTC.

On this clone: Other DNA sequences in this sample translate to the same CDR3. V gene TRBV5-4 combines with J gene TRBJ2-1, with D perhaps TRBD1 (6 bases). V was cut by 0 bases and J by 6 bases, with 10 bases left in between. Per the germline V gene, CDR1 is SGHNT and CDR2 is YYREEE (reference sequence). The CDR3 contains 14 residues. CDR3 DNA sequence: TGTGCCAGCAGCTTGGCCCAGGGGAGCAATGAGCAGTTCTTC. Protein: CASSLAQGSNEQFF.

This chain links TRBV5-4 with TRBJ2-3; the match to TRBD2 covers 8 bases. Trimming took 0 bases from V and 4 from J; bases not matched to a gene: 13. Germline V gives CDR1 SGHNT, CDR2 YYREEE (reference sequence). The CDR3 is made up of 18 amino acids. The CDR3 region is CASSLEYQRESLPDTQYF. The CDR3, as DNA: TGTGCCAGCAGCTTGGAGTATCAGCGGGAGAGTTTACCAGATACGCAGTATTTT.

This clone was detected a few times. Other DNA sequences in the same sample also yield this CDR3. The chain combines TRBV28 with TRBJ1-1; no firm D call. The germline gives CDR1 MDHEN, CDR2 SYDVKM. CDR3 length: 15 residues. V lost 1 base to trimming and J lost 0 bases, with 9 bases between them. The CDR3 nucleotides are TGTGCCAGCAGTTTATCCGGCAGGTTGAACACTGAAGCTTTCTTT. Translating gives CASSLSGRLNTEAFF.

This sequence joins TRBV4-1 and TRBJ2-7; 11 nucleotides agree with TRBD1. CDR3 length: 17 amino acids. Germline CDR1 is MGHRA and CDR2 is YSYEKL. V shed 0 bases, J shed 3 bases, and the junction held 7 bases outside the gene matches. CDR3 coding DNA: TGCGCCAGCAGCCAAGATTTTGGGACAGGGGGGGGCTACGAGCAGTACTTC. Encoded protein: CASSQDFGTGGGYEQYF.

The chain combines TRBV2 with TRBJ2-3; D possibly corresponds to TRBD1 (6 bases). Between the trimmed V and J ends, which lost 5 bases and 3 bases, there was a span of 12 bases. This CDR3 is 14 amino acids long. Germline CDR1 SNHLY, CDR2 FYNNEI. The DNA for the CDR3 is TGTGCCAGCAGTAGGGGGAGTGGGACAGATACGCAGTATTTT. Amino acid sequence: CASSRGSGTDTQYF.

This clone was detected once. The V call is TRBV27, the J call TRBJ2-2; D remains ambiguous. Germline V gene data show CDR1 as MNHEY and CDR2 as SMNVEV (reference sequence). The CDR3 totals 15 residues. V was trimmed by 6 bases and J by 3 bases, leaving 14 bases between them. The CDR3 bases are TGTGCCAGCAGCATCCCCCAAGCCCACACCGGGGAGCTGTTTTTT. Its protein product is CASSIPQAHTGELFF.

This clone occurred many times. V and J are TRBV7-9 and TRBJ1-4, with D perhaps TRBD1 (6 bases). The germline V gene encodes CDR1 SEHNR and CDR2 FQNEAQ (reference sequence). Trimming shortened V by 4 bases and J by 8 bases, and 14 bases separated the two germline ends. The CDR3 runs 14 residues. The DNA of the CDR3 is TGTGCCAGCAGCTCGACAGGTTTGGGGGAAAAACTGTTTTTT. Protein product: CASSSTGLGEKLFF.

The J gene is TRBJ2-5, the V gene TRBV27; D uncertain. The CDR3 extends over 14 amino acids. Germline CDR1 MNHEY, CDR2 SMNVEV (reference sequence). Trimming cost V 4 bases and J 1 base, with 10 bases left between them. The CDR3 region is CASSSGASQETQYF. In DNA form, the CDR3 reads TGTGCCAGCAGTTCAGGAGCTAGCCAAGAGACCCAGTACTTC.

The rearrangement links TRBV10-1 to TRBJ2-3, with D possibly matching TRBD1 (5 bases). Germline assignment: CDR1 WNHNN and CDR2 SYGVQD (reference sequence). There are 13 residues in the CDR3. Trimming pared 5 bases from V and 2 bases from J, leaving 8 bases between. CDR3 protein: CASSPTDTDTQYF. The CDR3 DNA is TGCGCCAGCAGTCCGACAGACACAGATACGCAGTATTTT.

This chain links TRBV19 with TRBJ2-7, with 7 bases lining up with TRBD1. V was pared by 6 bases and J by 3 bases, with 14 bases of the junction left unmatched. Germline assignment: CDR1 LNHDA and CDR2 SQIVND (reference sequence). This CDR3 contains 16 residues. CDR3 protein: CASRRTGANPLYEQYF. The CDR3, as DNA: TGTGCCAGTAGGAGAACAGGGGCGAACCCCCTCTACGAGCAGTACTTC.

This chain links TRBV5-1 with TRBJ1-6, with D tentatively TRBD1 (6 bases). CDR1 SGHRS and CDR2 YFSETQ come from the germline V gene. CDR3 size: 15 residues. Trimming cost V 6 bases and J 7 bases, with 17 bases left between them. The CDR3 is CASTLRQDENSPLHF. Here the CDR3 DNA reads TGCGCCAGCACCCTACGACAGGACGAAAATTCACCCCTCCACTTT.

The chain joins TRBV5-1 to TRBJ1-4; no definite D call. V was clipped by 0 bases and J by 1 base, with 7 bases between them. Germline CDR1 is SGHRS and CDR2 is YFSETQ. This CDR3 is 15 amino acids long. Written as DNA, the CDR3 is TGCGCCAGCAGCTTGGTGGGCCGAACTAATGAAAAACTGTTTTTT. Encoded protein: CASSLVGRTNEKLFF.

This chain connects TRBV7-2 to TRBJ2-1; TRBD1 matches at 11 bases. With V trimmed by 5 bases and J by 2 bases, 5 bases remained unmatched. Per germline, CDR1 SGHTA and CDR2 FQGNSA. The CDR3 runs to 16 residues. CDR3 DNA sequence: TGTGCCAGCAGCCCAAGGACAGGGGGCGCCTACAATGAGCAGTTCTTC. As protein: CASSPRTGGAYNEQFF.

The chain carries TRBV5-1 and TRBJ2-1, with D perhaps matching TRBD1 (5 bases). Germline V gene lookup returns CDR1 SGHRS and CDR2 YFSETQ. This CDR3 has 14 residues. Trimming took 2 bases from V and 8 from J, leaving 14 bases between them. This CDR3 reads CASSFGAAGDEQFF. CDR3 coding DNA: TGCGCCAGCAGCTTTGGGGCTGCTGGGGATGAGCAGTTCTTC.

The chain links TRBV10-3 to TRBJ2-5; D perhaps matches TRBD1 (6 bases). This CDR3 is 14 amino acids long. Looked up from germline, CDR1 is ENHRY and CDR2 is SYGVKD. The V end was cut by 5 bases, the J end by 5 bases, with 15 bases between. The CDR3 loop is CAISPRQERETQYF. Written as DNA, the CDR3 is TGTGCCATCAGTCCCCGACAGGAGCGGGAGACCCAGTACTTC.

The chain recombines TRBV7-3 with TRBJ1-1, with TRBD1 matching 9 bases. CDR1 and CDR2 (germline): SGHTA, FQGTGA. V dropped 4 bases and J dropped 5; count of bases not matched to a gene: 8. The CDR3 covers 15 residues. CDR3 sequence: CASSSDRGRGTEAFF. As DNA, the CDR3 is TGTGCCAGCAGCTCGGACAGGGGAAGGGGAACTGAAGCTTTCTTT.

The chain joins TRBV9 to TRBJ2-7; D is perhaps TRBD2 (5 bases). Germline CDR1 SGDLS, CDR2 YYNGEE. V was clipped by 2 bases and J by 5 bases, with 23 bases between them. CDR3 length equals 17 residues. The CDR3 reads CASSVTDGGQKRNEQYF. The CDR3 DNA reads TGTGCCAGCAGCGTTACCGATGGCGGGCAAAAAAGGAACGAGCAGTACTTC. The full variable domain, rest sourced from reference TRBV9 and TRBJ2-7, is DSGVTQTPKHLITATGQRVTLRCSPRSGDLSVYWYQQSLDQGLQFLIQYYNGEERAKGNILERFSAQQFPDLHSELNLSSLELGDSALYFCASSVTDGGQKRNEQYFGPGTRLTVT.

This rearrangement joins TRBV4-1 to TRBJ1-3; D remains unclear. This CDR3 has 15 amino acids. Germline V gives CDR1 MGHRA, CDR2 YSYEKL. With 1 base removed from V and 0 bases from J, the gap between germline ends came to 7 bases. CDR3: CASSQGSGSGNTIYF. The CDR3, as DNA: TGCGCCAGCAGCCAAGGGTCAGGCTCTGGAAACACCATATATTTT.

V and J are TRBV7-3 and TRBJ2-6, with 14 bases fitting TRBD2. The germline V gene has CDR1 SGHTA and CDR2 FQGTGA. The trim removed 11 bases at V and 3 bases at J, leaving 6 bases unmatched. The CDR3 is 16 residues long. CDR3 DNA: TGTGCCTCGGGGACTAGCGGGAGCGTTGGGGCCAACGTCCTGACTTTC. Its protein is CASGTSGSVGANVLTF.

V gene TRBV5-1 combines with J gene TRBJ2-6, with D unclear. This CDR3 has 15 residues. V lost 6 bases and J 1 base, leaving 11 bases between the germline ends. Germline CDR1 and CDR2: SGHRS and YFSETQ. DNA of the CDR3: TGCGCCAGCACCCCTGCCGGGTCTGGGGCCAACGTCCTGACTTTC. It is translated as CASTPAGSGANVLTF.

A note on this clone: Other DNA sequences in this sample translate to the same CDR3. CDR3 nucleotide sequence: TGTGCCAGCAGCTTGGACAGGGTAAACGAGCAGTACTTC. Translated, it gives CASSLDRVNEQYF. The chain uses TRBV5-4 and TRBJ2-7; possibly TRBD1 for D (6 bases). The ends were cut back, 0 bases at V and 5 bases at J, with 9 bases in the middle. The CDR3 length is 13 residues. CDR1 SGHNT and CDR2 YYREEE come from the germline V gene (reference sequence).